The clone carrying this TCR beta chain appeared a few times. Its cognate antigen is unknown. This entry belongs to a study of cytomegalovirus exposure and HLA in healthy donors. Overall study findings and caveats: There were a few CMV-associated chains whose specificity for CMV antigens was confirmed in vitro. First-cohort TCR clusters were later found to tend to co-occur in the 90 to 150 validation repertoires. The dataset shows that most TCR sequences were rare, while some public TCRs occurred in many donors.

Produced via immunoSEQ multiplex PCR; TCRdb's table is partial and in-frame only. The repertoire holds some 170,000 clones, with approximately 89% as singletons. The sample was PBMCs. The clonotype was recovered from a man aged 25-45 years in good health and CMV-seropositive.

The CDR3 reads CASRTDQETQYF. The CDR3 DNA reads as TGTGCCAGCAGGACTGATCAAGAGACCCAGTACTTC. The rearrangement links TRBV2 to TRBJ2-5; the D is unclear. The CDR3 runs to 12 residues. Trimming pared 6 bases from V and 2 bases from J, leaving 7 bases between. Germline CDR1 reads SNHLY; CDR2 reads FYNNEI.